This T cell receptor (beta chain) was retrieved from a study of T cell repertoires in cytomegalovirus infection. TCRdb redid the calling of the reads with MiXCR, one entry per CDR3 protein. Altogether hundreds of thousands of distinct CDR3 sequences are present, about a sixth being singletons, with the ten largest covering about 12%. This clonotype was seen more than once but under ten times. Trimming shortened V by 1 base and J by 5 bases, and 9 bases separated the two germline ends. Germline CDR1 is DFQATT and CDR2 is SNEGSKA (reference sequence). The CDR3 runs 13 residues. Sequencing was done on a sample of PBMCs. The sequence was obtained from a human donor in good health (CMV status not recorded). Some clones in this sample may be carry-over from other donors' samples. The chain combines TRBV20-1 with TRBJ2-1, with D perhaps TRBD2 (5 bases). The CDR3 protein is CSARAGTDNEQFF. The CDR3 coding sequence is TGCAGTGCTAGAGCGGGAACAGACAATGAGCAGTTCTTC.